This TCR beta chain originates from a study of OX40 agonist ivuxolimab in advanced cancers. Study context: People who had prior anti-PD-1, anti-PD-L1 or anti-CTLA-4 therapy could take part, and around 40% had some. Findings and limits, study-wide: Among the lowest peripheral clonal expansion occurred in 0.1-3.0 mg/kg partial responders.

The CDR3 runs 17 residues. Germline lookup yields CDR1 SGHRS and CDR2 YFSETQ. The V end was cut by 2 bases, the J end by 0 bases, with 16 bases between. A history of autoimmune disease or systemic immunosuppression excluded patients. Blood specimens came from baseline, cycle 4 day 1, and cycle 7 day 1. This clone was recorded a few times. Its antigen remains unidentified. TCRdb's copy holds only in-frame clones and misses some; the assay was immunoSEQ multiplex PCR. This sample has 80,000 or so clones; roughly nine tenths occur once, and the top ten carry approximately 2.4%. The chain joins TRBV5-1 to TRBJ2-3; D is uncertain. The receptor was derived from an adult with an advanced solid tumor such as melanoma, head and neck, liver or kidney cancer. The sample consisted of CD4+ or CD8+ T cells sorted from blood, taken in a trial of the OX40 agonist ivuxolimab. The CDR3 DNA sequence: TGCGCCAGCAGCTTACCGGGCCCCCGGTCGAGCACAGATACGCAGTATTTT. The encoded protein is CASSLPGPRSSTDTQYF.